This TCR beta chain was sequenced in a study of monozygotic twins with cystic fibrosis. Overall study: Library input was 2.5 to 3.5 micrograms of fragmented DNA, with roughly 15 PCR cycles. General study results and limits: Clonality was generally low (median approximately 0.0095), higher in the most severe patients. Co-twins had the most similar V usage for 13 of 16 pairs, J for 8. Monozygotic CF twin pairs shared significantly more nucleotide-identical clonotypes than unrelated CF individuals did.

Sequenced by immunoSEQ multiplex PCR; TCRdb stores in-frame clones only, minus some. This table has 30,000 to 35,000 clones, about 92% appearing once. With regard to this clone: Antigen unknown.

The CDR3 is 16 residues long. Germline assignment: CDR1 LGHNA and CDR2 YNFKEQ. The V and J ends lost 0 bases and 7 bases respectively, with 15 bases between them. Material: blood. The sequence was collected from a girl aged 2 to 10 with cystic fibrosis. This chain links TRBV4-2 with TRBJ1-4; D is possibly TRBD1 (5 bases). The CDR3 bases are TGTGCCAGCAGCCAAGACGGGGGATACCAGGGTGAAAAACTGTTTTTT. Protein product: CASSQDGGYQGEKLFF.